The text below deals with one T cell receptor beta chain. The target of this receptor is not known. Base qualities are not at hand, and no much larger clone is one base apart. This entry is derived from a study of cytotoxic CD8 clonotypes in ibrutinib-treated CLL (dated by TCRdb to the early 2020s). A note on the overall study: The cohort had 11 relapsed/refractory and 15 treatment-naive patients; approximately 17 were IGHV unmutated. The response samples were drawn at a median of roughly twelve months into treatment, with a range of about 6 to 36 months. Every remission and progressive disease sample was obtained while ibrutinib was still being received by the patients. Of the approximately 87 participants in the trial, about 25 had longitudinal samples available. Cryopreserved peripheral blood mononuclear cells were obtained prior to treatment, at the time of response, and at either disease progression or sustained remission. An average of around 250,000 productive templates and 94,082 productive rearrangements was obtained per sample. Partial responses were observed in 24 patients and complete responses in 2; after a median follow-up of around 68 months, remission was maintained in 15 or so patients and progression was observed in approximately 12.

A MiSeq instrument was used for deep resolution sequencing, which targeted depths ranging from 1 in 1 million up to 1 in 200,000 T cells, with coverage averaging 10x for each clonotype. The immunoSEQ hsTCRB Kit was used to generate TCR beta libraries. The paper's processing steps were these. The data were analyzed with ImmunoSEQ Analyzer and ImmunoSEQ Data Assistant, and V, D and J gene assignments followed IMGT definitions. Clonality, with values ranging from 0 to 1, was calculated as one minus the normalized Shannon entropy of productive rearrangement frequencies. Only overrepresented clonotypes making up at least 0.05% of each patient's repertoire were included in the public clonotype analysis. Some 13 age-matched healthy donor repertoires from immuneACCESS were used as controls for clonality. As stored in TCRdb, this immuneACCESS dataset retains in-frame rearrangements with V and J assigned. A fraction of the clones does not appear; measured against another copy, unresolved V genes explain less than half of the discrepancy, and the remainder lacks a known reason. Clone size and V and J calls were adopted from that table, with D and trimming inferred from the DNA. Here the sample has some 160,000 clones; roughly four fifths occur a single time. The ten top clones hold roughly 2% of the sample.

The sample's time point label, decoded: about eleven months on ibrutinib. Roughly 2 micrograms of genomic DNA were extracted from cryopreserved PBMCs for TCR beta library preparation. Longitudinal blood samples from CLL patients on ibrutinib monotherapy were analyzed using high-throughput TCR beta sequencing. The patients took part in an open-label, single-center phase 2 trial of ibrutinib monotherapy. Summary of the overall study and its limitations: Public clonotypes were rare and either shrank or stayed stable during treatment, and the rise in clonality at ibrutinib response reflected expansion of private clonotypes. At ibrutinib response clonality went up, during sustained remission it held steady, and at progression it dropped back toward baseline. Baseline clonality exceeded that of age-matched healthy donors and correlated strongly with circulating CD8+ T-cell counts. Sustained-remission and progressing patients did not have matched sampling times, and lymph node repertoires were not examined.

Deletion took 2 bases off V and 0 bases off J, with a span of 5 bases between the germline ends. From the cysteine through the phenylalanine, the CDR3 covers 14 amino acids. The CDR3 DNA has 42 bases and is translated from base 1. The germline V gene provides CDR1 LGHNA and CDR2 YSLEER. The sequences come from PBMCs, collected after 12 months of ibrutinib treatment. The V gene is TRBV4-3 and the J gene is TRBJ2-4; the D gene lacks a confident call. The sequence came from a human donor with chronic lymphocytic leukemia. CDR3 loop: CASSQLGAKNIQYF. The nucleotides read TGCGCCAGCAGCCAATTAGGAGCCAAAAACATTCAGTACTTC.